One and the same sample provided the 7 T cell receptor beta chains below, sequenced in a study of blood T cell repertoires in COVID-19. Method: immunoSEQ multiplex PCR; TCRdb's copy keeps in-frame clones and lacks some. The data contain roughly 400,000 clones, approximately 91% of them singletons. The specimen sequenced was PBMCs or T cells enriched from blood (not recorded which). These receptors came from a woman under 30 who had been exposed to COVID-19.

The chain joins TRBV5-5 to TRBJ1-2, with TRBD1 as a possible D gene (5 bases). The CDR3 runs to 13 residues. CDR1 SGHKS and CDR2 YYEKEE come from the germline V gene (reference sequence). V was trimmed by 4 bases and J by 6 bases, leaving 13 bases between them. CDR3 DNA sequence: TGTGCCAGCAGCGACCCAGGGTATCATGGCTACACCTTC. Its translation is CASSDPGYHGYTF.

The chain carries TRBV19 and TRBJ1-2; no clear D gene. The V end was cut by 0 bases, the J end by 4 bases, with 12 bases between. Germline assignment: CDR1 LNHDA and CDR2 SQIVND (reference sequence). This CDR3 contains 15 residues. The CDR3 is CASSIEGSGGYGYTF. CDR3 bases: TGTGCCAGTAGTATAGAAGGGTCCGGAGGCTATGGCTACACCTTC.

This chain links TRBV5-4 with TRBJ2-3; tentatively, D is TRBD2 (6 bases). V lost 0 bases to trimming and J lost 0 bases, with 11 bases between them. CDR1 and CDR2 from the germline V gene are SGHNT and YYREEE (reference sequence). The CDR3 covers 16 residues. CDR3 residues: CASSLVGGDSTDTQYF. The DNA for the CDR3 is TGTGCCAGCAGCTTGGTTGGCGGGGATAGCACAGATACGCAGTATTTT. Together with reference TRBV5-4 and TRBJ2-3, the CDR3 gives the full variable domain: ETGVTQSPTHLIKTRGQQVTLRCSSQSGHNTVSWYQQALGQGPQFIFQYYREEENGRGNFPPRFSGLQFPNYSSELNVNALELDDSALYLCASSLVGGDSTDTQYFGPGTRLTVL.

This chain joins TRBV10-3 and TRBJ1-5; possibly TRBD1 for D (5 bases). V gave up 2 bases and J gave up 9 bases, with 14 bases separating them. The CDR3 is 14 residues long. Germline V lookup: CDR1 ENHRY, CDR2 SYGVKD. This chain's CDR3 is CAISERGVAVPQHF. CDR3 DNA: TGTGCCATCAGTGAGAGAGGGGTAGCGGTGCCCCAGCATTTT.

This rearrangement joins TRBV14 to TRBJ2-7, with 7 bases lining up with TRBD2. J lost 4 bases, V lost 1 base, and 7 bases had no gene match. CDR3 length equals 15 residues. Germline loops: CDR1 SGHDN, CDR2 FVKESK. Here the CDR3 DNA reads TGTGCCAGCAGCCAAGGGGCGGGAGATAGTTACGAGCAGTACTTC. As protein: CASSQGAGDSYEQYF.

V and J are TRBV6-2 or TRBV6-3 and TRBJ2-4; TRBD1 matches at 7 bases. In germline, CDR1 is MNHEY, CDR2 SVGEGT. This CDR3 spans 15 amino acids. The V segment lost 2 bases and the J segment 3 bases; nucleotides outside the gene matches: 4. In DNA form, the CDR3 reads TGTGCCAGCAGTTACGGGACAGAGAACAAAAACATTCAGTACTTC. Translated: CASSYGTENKNIQYF.

CDR3: CASSDSGNPTATNEKLFF. In DNA form, the CDR3 reads TGTGCCAGCAGTGACTCCGGGAACCCCACAGCAACTAATGAAAAACTGTTTTTT. V usage is TRBV6-4 and J usage is TRBJ1-4, with D uncertain. CDR1 and CDR2 from the germline V gene are MRHNA and SNTAGT. Trimming took 0 bases from V and 0 from J, leaving 14 bases between them. The CDR3 contains 18 residues.